A single sample gave rise to the 20 T cell receptor beta chains below, sequenced in a study of blood T cells in healthy people across ages. Primed by a sample-barcoded 5' primer and a J-beta primer mix, a second PCR proceeded for about 7 to 11 cycles. Each CDR3 protein gets one entry after TCRdb re-called the 5' RACE reads with MiXCR. The sample lists 760,000 or so distinct CDR3 sequences; roughly 25% were seen once. Separately, the same data were catalogued under a study of T cells of mothers and their children.

The sequencing sample was made of blood. Receptors were obtained from a boy younger than 18 in good health.

This chain links TRBV7-6 with TRBJ2-5, with 9 nucleotides matching TRBD2. The germline V gene has CDR1 SGHVS and CDR2 FNYEAQ. The CDR3 runs to 15 residues. Losses at the gene ends were 5 bases for V and 2 bases for J; bases not matched to a gene: 6. In DNA form, the CDR3 reads TGTGCCAGCAGCGCGCCGGGACTAGCACAAGAGACCCAGTACTTC. Its protein product is CASSAPGLAQETQYF. Full variable domain (missing parts from reference TRBV7-6 and TRBJ2-5): GAGVSQSPRYKVTKRGQDVALRCDPISGHVSLYWYRQALGQGPEFLTYFNYEAQQDKSGLPNDRFSAERPEGSISTLTIQRTEQRDSAMYRCASSAPGLAQETQYFGPGTRLLVL.

This clonotype was counted only a few times. The V and J genes are TRBV29-1 and TRBJ2-1; 9 bases agree with TRBD1. V shed 3 bases, J shed 6 bases, and the junction held 9 bases outside the gene matches. The CDR3 contains 15 residues. Germline CDR1 reads SQVTM; CDR2 reads ANQGSEA. CDR3 in DNA: TGCAGCGTTGAGATAGGACAGGGGTTAGGCAATGAGCAGTTCTTC. Translation gives CSVEIGQGLGNEQFF.

This clonotype was seen a handful of times. CDR3 nucleotide sequence: TGCGCCAGCAGCTTGATAATAGGAGGGGGCAAAAACATTCAGTACTTC. Translated: CASSLIIGGGKNIQYF. The rearrangement joins TRBV5-1 to TRBJ2-4, with D perhaps TRBD1 or TRBD2 (6 bases each). The CDR3 sequence is 16 residues long. V dropped 1 base and J dropped 3 bases, with 14 bases sitting between them. CDR1 is SGHRS, CDR2 YFSETQ, per germline.

This clonotype has only a few counts. The J gene is TRBJ1-6, the V gene TRBV6-5; 10 bases are a match to TRBD1. With V trimmed by 2 bases and J by 8 bases, 6 bases remained unmatched. The germline V gene encodes CDR1 MNHEY and CDR2 SVGAGI. The CDR3 is made up of 16 amino acids. The CDR3 coding sequence is TGTGCCAGCAGTTACGCCCGGGACAGGGGTCATTCACCCCTCCACTTT. Its translation: CASSYARDRGHSPLHF.

The genes are TRBV14 and TRBJ2-2; TRBD1 matches at 7 bases. Germline V gives CDR1 SGHDN, CDR2 FVKESK. Trimming removed 5 bases from V and 7 bases from J; junction bases left unmatched: 10. The CDR3 runs 15 residues. CDR3 in amino acids: CASSIRTGGGGELFF. CDR3 nucleotide sequence: TGTGCCAGCAGCATTCGGACAGGAGGAGGCGGGGAGCTGTTTTTT.

This clonotype turned up a few times. The rearrangement joins TRBV7-2 to TRBJ1-6; D might be TRBD1 (6 bases). The length of the CDR3 is 13 residues. The germline V and J ends were trimmed by 3 bases and 11 bases, with 11 bases remaining between them. Germline V gene lookup returns CDR1 SGHTA and CDR2 FQGNSA. CDR3 DNA sequence: TGTGCCAGCAGCTTGCTACAGGGTCCACCCCTCCACTTT. Its protein product is CASSLLQGPPLHF.

The rearrangement uses TRBV12-3 or TRBV12-4 and TRBJ1-2; no clear D gene. V lost 5 bases, J lost 7 bases, and 14 bases lay in between. The CDR3 sequence is 13 residues long. The CDR3 is CASSLRTEGGYTF. CDR3 in DNA: TGTGCCAGCAGTCTCCGGACGGAGGGTGGCTACACCTTC.

The CDR3 region has the DNA TGTGCCAGCAGTTGGGTGACGGACGGAATGAACACTGAAGCTTTCTTT. Translation: CASSWVTDGMNTEAFF. V and J are TRBV27 and TRBJ1-1; no firm D call. Germline V gene lookup returns CDR1 MNHEY and CDR2 SMNVEV (reference sequence). The CDR3 has 16 amino acids. The V end lost 4 bases, the J end lost 0 bases, and 15 bases lay between the germline ends.

This clonotype came up a few times. CDR3 amino acids: CASSLGVKGKDTQYF. CDR3 bases: TGTGCCAGCAGCTTGGGAGTCAAGGGGAAAGATACGCAGTATTTT. The chain has TRBV11-2 and TRBJ2-3, with D possibly being TRBD1 or TRBD2 (5 bases each). The V end was cut by 3 bases, the J end by 5 bases, with 15 bases between. The length of the CDR3 is 15 residues. Germline CDR1 and CDR2: SGHAT and FQNNGV.

CDR3 protein: CASSLVVYEQFF. The CDR3 coding sequence is TGTGCCAGCAGTTTAGTCGTCTATGAGCAGTTCTTC. The chain joins TRBV12-3 or TRBV12-4 to TRBJ2-1; D unclear. Trimming left V 1 base short and J 8 bases short, with 6 bases between. The CDR3 consists of 12 residues.

DNA for the CDR3: TGTGCCAGCAGTCTGGGACCGGGGAGGCAGTACTTC. It codes for CASSLGPGRQYF. The chain links TRBV27 to TRBJ2-7; D assignment may be TRBD1 or TRBD2 (5 bases each). Per germline, CDR1 MNHEY and CDR2 SMNVEV (reference sequence). This CDR3 has 12 residues. The V end was cut by 5 bases, the J end by 9 bases, with 14 bases between.

The chain is built from TRBV7-9 and TRBJ2-4; the D is unclear. V was cut by 5 bases and J by 7 bases, with 12 bases left in between. Germline V gene data show CDR1 as SEHNR and CDR2 as FQNEAQ (reference sequence). CDR3 size: 13 residues. CDR3 nucleotides: TGTGCCAGCAGCGCCCCCTCCGGGAACATTCAGTACTTC. Protein: CASSAPSGNIQYF.

Here the CDR3 reads CASSLAAWDGAYEQYF. The CDR3, as DNA: TGCGCCAGCAGCTTGGCAGCATGGGACGGAGCCTACGAGCAGTACTTC. V usage is TRBV5-1 and J usage is TRBJ2-7; D possibly matches TRBD1 or TRBD2 (5 bases each). CDR1 and CDR2 (germline): SGHRS, YFSETQ. V gave up 0 bases and J gave up 2 bases, with 15 bases separating them. This CDR3 has 16 residues. The whole variable domain, filled in from reference TRBV5-1 and TRBJ2-7, reads KAGVTQTPRYLIKTRGQQVTLSCSPISGHRSVSWYQQTPGQGLQFLFEYFSETQRNKGNFPGRFSGRQFSNSRSEMNVSTLELGDSALYLCASSLAAWDGAYEQYFGPGTRLTVT.

This clonotype was counted between two and nine times. The V call is TRBV18, the J call TRBJ2-7, with 7 bases lining up with TRBD2. The CDR3 is made up of 13 amino acids. Germline lookup yields CDR1 KGHSH and CDR2 LQKENI. The J segment lost 5 bases and the V segment lost 10 bases, leaving 11 bases of the junction unmatched. CDR3 residues: CATQKAGRDEQYF. The CDR3 DNA reads as TGTGCCACTCAGAAAGCAGGGAGGGACGAGCAGTACTTC.

This clonotype appeared a few times. J is TRBJ2-7 and V is TRBV20-1; possibly TRBD1 for D (6 bases). The CDR3 has 14 residues. V was pared by 4 bases and J by 2 bases, with 15 bases between. The germline CDR1 and CDR2 sequences are DFQATT and SNEGSKA (reference sequence). The CDR3 DNA follows: TGCAGTGCTACAAATTGGGACACTCCCTACGAGCAGTACTTC. It is translated as CSATNWDTPYEQYF.

The J gene is TRBJ1-2, the V gene TRBV7-9; 7 positions match TRBD1. Germline values: CDR1 SEHNR, CDR2 FQNEAQ (reference sequence). V gave up 1 base and J gave up 6 bases; unmatched junction bases: 11. This CDR3 is 16 amino acids long. CDR3 coding DNA: TGTGCCAGCAGCTTAGAGGGGGCAGCCTCCCGGGATGGCTACACCTTC. As protein: CASSLEGAASRDGYTF.

This clonotype appeared a few times. V is TRBV7-8 and J is TRBJ2-1; no clear D gene. The J call is in doubt because the DNA end fits TRBJ2-7 better. CDR1 and CDR2 (germline): SGHVS, FQNEAQ. The CDR3 has 12 residues. Here the CDR3 reads CASSFRHGEQYF. For the CDR3, the DNA is TGTGCCAGCAGCTTTCGACACGGCGAGCAGTACTTC.

Note on this clonotype: A read error may produce the germline difference seen at one junction end. The chain has TRBV7-8 and TRBJ2-4, with D perhaps TRBD1 (5 bases). The germline V gene encodes CDR1 SGHVS and CDR2 FQNEAQ. CDR3 length: 12 amino acids. CDR3 amino acids: CASSPVRVPRDF. The CDR3, as DNA: TGTGCCAGCAGCCCAGTCCGTGTCCCCAGGGACTTC.

This clonotype was seen more than once but under ten times. This chain's CDR3 is CASGLAGTGELFF. In DNA, the CDR3 is TGCGCCAGTGGACTAGCGGGGACCGGGGAGCTGTTTTTT. This sequence joins TRBV10-2 and TRBJ2-2; 12 positions agree with TRBD2. Germline-derived CDR1 and CDR2 are WSHSY and SAAADI. This CDR3 spans 13 amino acids. V trimming: 9 bases; J trimming: 5 bases; junction bases outside the gene matches: 1.

This clonotype came up a few times. V gene TRBV25-1 combines with J gene TRBJ2-5; 8 bases match TRBD1. With 9 bases clipped from V and 5 bases from J, the junction kept 14 bases outside the gene matches. This CDR3 is built from 15 residues. CDR1 MGHDK and CDR2 SYGVNS come from the germline V gene. The CDR3 DNA sequence: TGTGCCAGTTCCCCCCGGGGGACAGGACCTGAGACCCAGTACTTC. Its protein is CASSPRGTGPETQYF. Combining the CDR3 with reference TRBV25-1 and TRBJ2-5 gives the whole variable domain EADIYQTPRYLVIGTGKKITLECSQTMGHDKMYWYQQDPGMELHLIHYSYGVNSTEKGDLSSESTVSRIRTEHFPLTLESARPSHTSQYLCASSPRGTGPETQYFGPGTRLLVL.